The next 4 T cell receptor beta chains were all read from a single sample in a study of cytomegalovirus exposure and HLA in healthy donors. With 60 Vbeta and 13 Jbeta primers, the PCR was carried out. Libraries were prepared by immunoSEQ multiplex PCR; TCRdb keeps only in-frame clonotypes and omits some of them. The repertoire holds 200,000 to 250,000 clones, with more than 60% as singletons. The sample comprised PBMCs. The receptor source for this set is a man aged 35-49 years in good health and CMV-seronegative.

This chain links TRBV9 with TRBJ2-2, with 9 bases aligning to TRBD1. The germline V gene encodes CDR1 SGDLS and CDR2 YYNGEE. With V trimmed by 3 bases and J by 4 bases, 4 bases remained unmatched. This CDR3 comprises 15 residues. This chain's CDR3 is CASSGTGAVTGELFF. CDR3 coding DNA: TGTGCCAGCAGCGGGACAGGGGCCGTCACCGGGGAGCTGTTTTTT.

The rearrangement uses TRBV6-4 and TRBJ2-1, with 9 nucleotides matching TRBD1. The J segment lost 3 bases and the V segment lost 6 bases, leaving 6 bases of the junction unmatched. CDR1 is MRHNA and CDR2 is SNTAGT in the germline V gene. The CDR3 totals 15 residues. CDR3 nucleotide sequence: TGTGCCAGCAGCATTACAGGGGGCTTCTACAATGAGCAGTTCTTC. It codes for CASSITGGFYNEQFF.

This clone was detected only once. This chain connects TRBV9 to TRBJ1-6; 7 positions agree with TRBD1. J gave up 7 bases and V 4 bases, and 5 bases lay outside the gene matches. CDR3 length: 14 residues. CDR1 and CDR2 (germline): SGDLS, YYNGEE. The CDR3 DNA sequence: TGTGCCAGCAGCCCTCGGGACAGAAATTCACCCCTCCACTTT. It is translated as CASSPRDRNSPLHF.

The gene calls are TRBV25-1 and TRBJ1-4; no clear D. The CDR3 runs to 15 residues. The germline gives CDR1 MGHDK, CDR2 SYGVNS. Trimming stripped 3 bases from V and 7 bases from J, with 15 bases between. CDR3 DNA sequence: TGTGCCAGCAGTGACCTCCAACCCCTAGGTGAAAAACTGTTTTTT. This gives the protein CASSDLQPLGEKLFF.